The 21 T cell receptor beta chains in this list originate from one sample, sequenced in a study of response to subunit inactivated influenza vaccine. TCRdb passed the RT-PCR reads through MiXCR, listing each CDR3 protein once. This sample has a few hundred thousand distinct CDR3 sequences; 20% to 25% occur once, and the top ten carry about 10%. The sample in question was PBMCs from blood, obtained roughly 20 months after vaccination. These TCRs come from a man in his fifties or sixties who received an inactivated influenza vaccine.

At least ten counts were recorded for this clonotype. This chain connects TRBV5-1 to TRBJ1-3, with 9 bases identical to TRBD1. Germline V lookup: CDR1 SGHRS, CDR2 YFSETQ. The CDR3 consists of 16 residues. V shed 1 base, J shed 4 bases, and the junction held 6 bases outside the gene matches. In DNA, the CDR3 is TGCGCCAGCAGCTTGAGGGGACAGGGATCCGGAAACACCATATATTTT. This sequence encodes CASSLRGQGSGNTIYF.

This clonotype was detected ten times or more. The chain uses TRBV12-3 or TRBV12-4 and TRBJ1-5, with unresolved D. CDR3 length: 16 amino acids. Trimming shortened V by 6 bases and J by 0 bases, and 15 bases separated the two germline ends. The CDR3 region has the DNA TGTGCCAGCAGCTACCTCGGGAGGGATAGCAATCAGCCCCAGCATTTT. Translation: CASSYLGRDSNQPQHF.

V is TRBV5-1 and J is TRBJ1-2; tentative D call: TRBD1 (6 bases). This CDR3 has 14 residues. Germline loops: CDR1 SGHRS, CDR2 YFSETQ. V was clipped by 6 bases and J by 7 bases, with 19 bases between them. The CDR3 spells CASNPNGGPPGYTF. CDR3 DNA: TGCGCCAGCAACCCAAACGGGGGGCCGCCTGGCTACACCTTC.

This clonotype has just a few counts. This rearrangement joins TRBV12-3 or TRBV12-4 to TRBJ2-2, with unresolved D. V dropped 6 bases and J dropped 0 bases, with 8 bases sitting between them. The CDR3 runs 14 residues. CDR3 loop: CASRTDANTGELFF. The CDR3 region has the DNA TGTGCCAGCAGGACCGACGCGAACACCGGGGAGCTGTTTTTT.

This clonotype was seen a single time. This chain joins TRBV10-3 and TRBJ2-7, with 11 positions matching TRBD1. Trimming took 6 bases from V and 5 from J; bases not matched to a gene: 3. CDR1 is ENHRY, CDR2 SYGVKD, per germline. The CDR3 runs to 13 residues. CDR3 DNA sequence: TGTGCCATCAGAAGGACAGGGGGCCACGAGCAGTACTTC. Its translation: CAIRRTGGHEQYF.

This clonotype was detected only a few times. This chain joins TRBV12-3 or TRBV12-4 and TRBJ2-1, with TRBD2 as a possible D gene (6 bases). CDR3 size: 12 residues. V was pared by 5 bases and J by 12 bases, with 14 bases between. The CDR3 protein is CASSGGTRGQFF. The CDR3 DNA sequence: TGTGCCAGCAGTGGAGGGACTCGGGGGCAGTTCTTC.

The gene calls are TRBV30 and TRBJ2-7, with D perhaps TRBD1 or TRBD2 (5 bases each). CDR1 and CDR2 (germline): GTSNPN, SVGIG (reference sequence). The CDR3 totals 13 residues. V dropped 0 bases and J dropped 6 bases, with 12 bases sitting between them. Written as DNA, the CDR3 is TGTGCCTGGAGTGTCCGGGACCTCACCGAGCAGTACTTC. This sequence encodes CAWSVRDLTEQYF.

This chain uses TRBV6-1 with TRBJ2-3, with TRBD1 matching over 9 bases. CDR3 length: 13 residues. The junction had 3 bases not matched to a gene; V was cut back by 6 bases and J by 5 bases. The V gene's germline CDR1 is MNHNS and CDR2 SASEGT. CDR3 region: CASSLTGGDTQYF. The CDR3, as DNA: TGTGCCAGCAGCCTGACAGGGGGAGATACGCAGTATTTT.

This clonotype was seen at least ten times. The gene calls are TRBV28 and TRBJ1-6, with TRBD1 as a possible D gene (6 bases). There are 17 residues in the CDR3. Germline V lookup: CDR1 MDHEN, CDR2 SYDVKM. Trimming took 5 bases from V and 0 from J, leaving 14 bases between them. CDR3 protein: CASSLGQIPSYNSPLHF. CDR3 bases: TGTGCCAGCAGTCTCGGACAGATTCCCTCCTATAATTCACCCCTCCACTTT.

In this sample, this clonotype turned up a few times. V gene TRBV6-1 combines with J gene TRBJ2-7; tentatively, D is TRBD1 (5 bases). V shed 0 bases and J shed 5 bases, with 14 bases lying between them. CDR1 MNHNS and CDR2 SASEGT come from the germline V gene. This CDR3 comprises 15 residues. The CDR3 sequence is CASSEAAGSSHEQYF. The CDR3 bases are TGTGCCAGCAGTGAAGCCGCAGGGTCTTCCCACGAGCAGTACTTC.

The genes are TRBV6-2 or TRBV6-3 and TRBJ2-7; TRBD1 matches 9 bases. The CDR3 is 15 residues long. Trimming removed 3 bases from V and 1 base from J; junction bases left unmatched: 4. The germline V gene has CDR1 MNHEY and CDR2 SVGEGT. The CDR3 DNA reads TGTGCCAGCAGTTATGGACAGGGGACTTCCTACGAGCAGTACTTC. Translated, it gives CASSYGQGTSYEQYF.

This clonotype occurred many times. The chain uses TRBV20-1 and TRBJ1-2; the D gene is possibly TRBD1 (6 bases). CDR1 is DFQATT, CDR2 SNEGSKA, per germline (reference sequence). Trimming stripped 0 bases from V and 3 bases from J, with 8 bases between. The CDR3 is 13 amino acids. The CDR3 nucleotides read TGCAGTGCTAGAGACCGGACAGACTATGGCTACACCTTC. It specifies CSARDRTDYGYTF.

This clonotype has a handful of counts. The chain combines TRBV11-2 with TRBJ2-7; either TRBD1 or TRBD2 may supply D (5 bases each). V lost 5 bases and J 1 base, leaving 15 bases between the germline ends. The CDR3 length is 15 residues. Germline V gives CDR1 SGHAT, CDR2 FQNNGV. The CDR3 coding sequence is TGTGCCAGCAGCCCTGGGGCTAGCCGATCCTACGAGCAGTACTTC. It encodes CASSPGASRSYEQYF.

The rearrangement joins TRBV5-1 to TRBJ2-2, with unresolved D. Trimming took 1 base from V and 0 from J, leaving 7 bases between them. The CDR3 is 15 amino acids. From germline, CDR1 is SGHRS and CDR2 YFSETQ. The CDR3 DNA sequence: TGCGCCAGCAGCTTGTCAGCTACGAACACCGGGGAGCTGTTTTTT. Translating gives CASSLSATNTGELFF.

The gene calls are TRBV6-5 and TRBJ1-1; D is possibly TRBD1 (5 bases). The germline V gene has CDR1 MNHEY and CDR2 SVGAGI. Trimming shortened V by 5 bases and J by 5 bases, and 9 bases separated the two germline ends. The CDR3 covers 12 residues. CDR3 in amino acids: CASSTPGTEAFF. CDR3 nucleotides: TGTGCCAGCAGTACCCCAGGGACTGAAGCTTTCTTT.

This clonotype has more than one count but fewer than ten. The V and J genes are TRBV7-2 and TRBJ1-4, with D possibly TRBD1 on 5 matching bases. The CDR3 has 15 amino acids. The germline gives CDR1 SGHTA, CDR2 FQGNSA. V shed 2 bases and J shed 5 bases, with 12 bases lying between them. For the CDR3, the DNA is TGTGCCAGCAGCTTAAAGGCCAGGGCGAATGAAAAACTGTTTTTT. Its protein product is CASSLKARANEKLFF.

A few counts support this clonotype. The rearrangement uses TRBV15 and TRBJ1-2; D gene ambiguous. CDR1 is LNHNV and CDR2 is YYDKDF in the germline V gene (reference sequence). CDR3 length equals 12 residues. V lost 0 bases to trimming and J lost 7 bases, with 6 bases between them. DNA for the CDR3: TGTGCCACCAGCAGAGATCGGAGTGGCTACACCTTC. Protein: CATSRDRSGYTF.

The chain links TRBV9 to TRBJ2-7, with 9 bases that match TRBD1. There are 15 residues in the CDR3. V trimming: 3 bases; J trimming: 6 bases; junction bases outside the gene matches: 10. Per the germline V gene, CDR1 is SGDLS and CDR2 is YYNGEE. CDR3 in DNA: TGTGCCAGCAGCGCCCTGGGACAGGGCAATGCCGAGCAGTACTTC. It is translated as CASSALGQGNAEQYF.

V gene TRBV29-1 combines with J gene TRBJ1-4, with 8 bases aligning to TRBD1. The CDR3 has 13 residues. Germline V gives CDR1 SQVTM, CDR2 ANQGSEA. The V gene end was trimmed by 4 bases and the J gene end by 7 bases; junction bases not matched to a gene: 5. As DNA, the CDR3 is TGCAGCGTTGGCAGCCAGGGGGCTGAAAAACTGTTTTTT. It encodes CSVGSQGAEKLFF.

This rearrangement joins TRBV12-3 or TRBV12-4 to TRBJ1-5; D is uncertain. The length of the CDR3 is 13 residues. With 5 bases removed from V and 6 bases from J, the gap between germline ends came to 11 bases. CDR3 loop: CASSVKLGQPQHF. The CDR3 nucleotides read TGTGCCAGCAGTGTTAAACTGGGTCAGCCCCAGCATTTT.

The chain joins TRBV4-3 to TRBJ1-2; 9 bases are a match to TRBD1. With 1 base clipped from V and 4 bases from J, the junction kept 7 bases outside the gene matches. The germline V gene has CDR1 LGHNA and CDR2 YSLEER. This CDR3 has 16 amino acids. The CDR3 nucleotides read TGCGCCAGCAGCCAAGGGAAAAGACAGGGGGGCTATGGCTACACCTTC. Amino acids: CASSQGKRQGGYGYTF.